A selection of T cell receptor beta chains follows, all from one sample in a study of blood T cell repertoires in COVID-19. Data came from immunoSEQ multiplex PCR; TCRdb stores just in-frame clones and leaves some out. This sample has 50,000 to 65,000 clones, with around 88% found just once. The sample consisted of peripheral blood. The receptors originated from a human donor in a cohort sampled during active COVID-19. Each CDR3 is given with its conserved first and last residue. D genes are given only for firm matches. For some rows the clone size is stated as once, few or many, or as a class when expanded; others skip it.

J | V | D | size | DNA | CDR3
TRBJ1-5 | TRBV19 | TRBD1 | once | TGTGCCAGTAGTATAGGGGGCGGACAGGGCAATCAGCCCCAGCATTTT | CASSIGGGQGNQPQHF
TRBJ2-2 | TRBV19 | TRBD2 | - | TGTGCCAGTAGTAAGCTAGCGGGAGGGCCATATACCGGGGAGCTGTTTTTT | CASSKLAGGPYTGELFF
TRBJ2-5 | TRBV2 | TRBD1 | once | TGTGCCAGCACTGTAGAGAGGACAGGGGGGCGAGAGACCCAGTACTTC | CASTVERTGGRETQYF
TRBJ2-5 | TRBV30 | - | - | TGTGCCTGGAGTGTGAGTGGTTGGGAGACCCAGTACTTC | CAWSVSGWETQYF
TRBJ2-1 | TRBV2 | TRBD2 | - | TGTGCCAGCAGGACACTCGGGGGAGGGGAGCAGTTCTTC | CASRTLGGGEQFF
TRBJ2-3 | TRBV9 | TRBD2 | - | TGTGCCAGCAGCGATAGCGGGGGGAGCACAGATACGCAGTATTTT | CASSDSGGSTDTQYF
TRBJ2-7 | TRBV11-1 | TRBD1 | - | TGTGCCAGCAGCCCGAACCGGGACAGAATGTATGGGCAGTACTTC | CASSPNRDRMYGQYF
TRBJ1-3 | TRBV18 | TRBD1 | few | TGTGCCAGCTCTCCCGGACAGGCCTCTGGAAACACCATATATTTT | CASSPGQASGNTIYF
TRBJ2-7 | TRBV4-2 | TRBD2 | - | TGTGCCAGCAGCCAAGATGGGTTTGGCGGGGGAAAACGGGGGCAGTACTTC | CASSQDGFGGGKRGQYF
TRBJ2-2 | TRBV10-3 | - | few | TGTGCCATCAGTGAGTCGAACAGATACCCCAACACCGGGGAGCTGTTTTTT | CAISESNRYPNTGELFF
TRBJ1-1 | TRBV6-2/TRBV6-3 | - | - | TGTGCCAGCAGTCACAACAGGTACATGAACACTGAAGCTTTCTTT | CASSHNRYMNTEAFF
TRBJ1-2 | TRBV15 | - | - | TGTGCCACCAGCAGAGATAAAAGAGGGAGCAATGAGGGAGCTAACTATGGCTACACCTTC | CATSRDKRGSNEGANYGYTF
TRBJ2-2 | TRBV3-1/TRBV3-2 | - | - | TGTGCCAGCAGCCAAGCGGGTAACACCGGGGAGCTGTTTTTT | CASSQAGNTGELFF
TRBJ1-2 | TRBV6-1 | TRBD1 | few | TGTGCCAGCAGTGAAATGGGACAGAACTATGGCTACACCTTC | CASSEMGQNYGYTF
TRBJ1-1 | TRBV5-1 | - | - | TGCGCCAGCAGCTTTCTGGGCCAGGGCATGAACACTGAAGCTTTCTTT | CASSFLGQGMNTEAFF
TRBJ2-7 | TRBV5-1 | TRBD2 | - | TGCGCCAGCAGCTTGATGCCGGGAGGTGACGAGCAGTACTTC | CASSLMPGGDEQYF
TRBJ1-1 | TRBV19 | - | - | TGTGCCAGTCGTACACAGGGAGGGATGAGGTTTTTCGCTGAAGCTTTCTTT | CASRTQGGMRFFAEAFF
TRBJ1-6 | TRBV6-1 | - | - | TGTGCCAGCAGTGAGGTCATGAGATCACCCCTCCACTTT | CASSEVMRSPLHF
TRBJ2-3 | TRBV10-3 | TRBD2 | - | TGTGCCATCAGTGAGTCCAACGGGGGGGCCCCAGATACGCAGTATTTT | CAISESNGGAPDTQYF
TRBJ2-3 | TRBV10-2 | - | - | TGCGCCAGCAGTGGGCTTAGCACAGATACGCAGTATTTT | CASSGLSTDTQYF
TRBJ2-3 | TRBV6-2/TRBV6-3 | TRBD2 | - | TGTGCCAGCAGTTACGGTATTAGCGGGAGCACAGATACGCAGTATTTT | CASSYGISGSTDTQYF
TRBJ1-1 | TRBV30 | - | - | TGTGCCTGGAGTTGGCAGGGCATATCCATGAACACTGAAGCTTTCTTT | CAWSWQGISMNTEAFF
TRBJ1-5 | TRBV6-5 | - | - | TGTGCCAGCAGCGATCGACAGCGCAATCAGCCCCAGCATTTT | CASSDRQRNQPQHF
TRBJ1-3 | TRBV19 | - | - | TGTGCCAGTAGTATACGCAGCTCTGGAAACACCATATATTTT | CASSIRSSGNTIYF
TRBJ2-1 | TRBV19 | - | - | TGTGCCAGTAGTATGGGGGGGGGCGAGCAGTTCTTC | CASSMGGGEQFF
TRBJ2-1 | TRBV5-1 | - | few | TGCGCCAGCAGCTTGGCCACCGGCGGGTTGAGCTCCTACAATGAGCAGTTCTTC | CASSLATGGLSSYNEQFF
TRBJ2-3 | TRBV21-1 | - | - | TGTGCCAGCAGCAAATGGGGAGGGGGAGGGTCAAGCACAGATACGCAGTATTTT | CASSKWGGGGSSTDTQYF
TRBJ2-7 | TRBV27 | - | - | TGTGCCAGCAGTTATCGGGGGACGGGAACCTACGAGCAGTACTTC | CASSYRGTGTYEQYF
TRBJ1-4 | TRBV6-6 | - | - | TGTGCCAGCAGTTACTCCGGACAGCCAACTAATGAAAAACTGTTTTTT | CASSYSGQPTNEKLFF
TRBJ2-3 | TRBV20-1 | TRBD2 | - | TGCAGTGCTAGTAGGGGTGGAGCGGGGGTGCAAGATACGCAGTATTTT | CSASRGGAGVQDTQYF
TRBJ1-6 | TRBV9 | - | - | TGTGCCAGCAGCCCACTTATGGGTCCGGAGTCACCCCTCCACTTT | CASSPLMGPESPLHF
TRBJ1-6 | TRBV3-1/TRBV3-2 | TRBD1 | - | TGTGCCAGCAGCCGTGACAGGGGAGAGTCACCCCTCCACTTT | CASSRDRGESPLHF
TRBJ2-5 | TRBV5-1 | TRBD1 | - | TGCGCCAGCAGCCGGACAGGGACTCAAGAGACCCAGTACTTC | CASSRTGTQETQYF
TRBJ1-5 | TRBV5-5 | - | - | TGTGCCAGCAGCTTGGCGGGCGGGAATCAGCCCCAGCATTTT | CASSLAGGNQPQHF
TRBJ1-4 | TRBV27 | TRBD1 | once | TGTGCCAGCAGTTCCCTCGGGACAGATGGCGAAAAACTGTTTTTT | CASSSLGTDGEKLFF
TRBJ1-1 | TRBV5-6 | TRBD1 | few | TGTGCCAGCAGCTCGAGGAGCAGGGGGATGGGAGGCCTAAACACTGAAGCTTTCTTT | CASSSRSRGMGGLNTEAFF
TRBJ2-5 | TRBV7-2 | TRBD2 | - | TGTGCCAGCAGCTTAGGAGGCGCGGGGGAAGAGACCCAGTACTTC | CASSLGGAGEETQYF
TRBJ2-3 | TRBV2 | TRBD2 | few | TGTGCCAGCACGATGGGTAGGACTAGAGATACGCAGTATTTT | CASTMGRTRDTQYF
TRBJ1-2 | TRBV7-9 | TRBD1 | - | TGTGCCAGCAGCTCTCCGGGACAGGGGAAAATAGACTATGGCTACACCTTC | CASSSPGQGKIDYGYTF
TRBJ2-7 | TRBV30 | TRBD2 | - | TGTGCCTGGAGTGTACGAGTAGCGGGATCCTACGAGCAGTACTTC | CAWSVRVAGSYEQYF
TRBJ2-1 | TRBV27 | TRBD2 | - | TGTGCCAGCAGCCCGGGGGGGTACAATGAGCAGTTCTTC | CASSPGGYNEQFF
TRBJ2-5 | TRBV5-4 | TRBD2 | - | TGTGCCAGCAGTTCGGGGGGCCAAGAGACCCAGTACTTC | CASSSGGQETQYF
TRBJ1-4 | TRBV9 | TRBD1 | once | TGTGCCAGCAGCCCCCAGACAGGGGTGGTTGAAAAACTGTTTTTT | CASSPQTGVVEKLFF
TRBJ2-3 | TRBV19 | TRBD1 | - | TGTGCCAGTACCCCGGACAGGGGCACAGATACGCAGTATTTT | CASTPDRGTDTQYF
TRBJ2-1 | TRBV27 | - | - | TGTGCCAGCAGTAGGATGACAGGCCCGTTGTTCTTC | CASSRMTGPLFF
TRBJ1-6 | TRBV29-1 | - | - | TGCAGCGTTGAAGAGTTGGCGGGGGGCACCCTCCACTTT | CSVEELAGGTLHF
TRBJ2-3 | TRBV7-9 | - | - | TGTGCCAGCAGCTTAGGCAGGGATAGCGGAACAGATACGCAGTATTTT | CASSLGRDSGTDTQYF
TRBJ1-2 | TRBV12-3/TRBV12-4 | - | - | TGTGCCAGCAGTTCTACAGGGAACTATGGCTACACCTTC | CASSSTGNYGYTF
TRBJ2-3 | TRBV5-1 | TRBD1 | - | TGCGCCAGCAGCTTACGGACGGGACAGGGTCTTACAGATACGCAGTATTTT | CASSLRTGQGLTDTQYF
TRBJ1-1 | TRBV5-1 | - | - | TGCGCCAGCAGCTTGGCACCGCTAGTGAACACTGAAGCTTTCTTT | CASSLAPLVNTEAFF
TRBJ2-7 | TRBV10-3 | - | - | TGTGCCATCAGTGAGTTATACGAGCAGTACTTC | CAISELYEQYF
TRBJ2-6 | TRBV7-9 | TRBD1 | - | TGTGCCAGCAGCCGGGCGGGACAGGGTCGTTCCTCATCTGGGGCCAACGTCCTGACTTTC | CASSRAGQGRSSSGANVLTF